A selection of T cell receptor beta chains follows, all from one sample in a study of cytomegalovirus exposure and HLA in healthy donors. Sequencing was performed with immunoSEQ multiplex PCR; in TCRdb, only in-frame clones are kept and a portion is missing. The sample has around 130,000 clones, more than 65% seen once; the top ten hold 2.5% to 3%. The specimen was PBMCs. The receptor set was obtained from a woman between 18 and 30 years old in good health and CMV-seropositive. CDR3s include the opening cysteine and the closing phenylalanine or tryptophan. D genes are given only for firm matches. Clone sizes are given selectively: once, few, many, or a class where the clone is expanded.

size: -
J: TRBJ1-1
D: -
V: TRBV30
CDR3: CAWSGGRGAEAFF
DNA: TGTGCCTGGAGTGGGGGGCGGGGGGCTGAAGCTTTCTTT

size: -
J: TRBJ2-2
D: TRBD2
V: TRBV10-3
CDR3: CAIRLAGGNTGELFF
DNA: TGTGCCATCAGACTAGCGGGGGGAAACACCGGGGAGCTGTTTTTT

size: -
J: TRBJ2-1
D: TRBD1
V: TRBV6-6
CDR3: CASSRRDRGINEQFF
DNA: TGTGCCAGCAGTCGCCGGGACAGGGGAATCAATGAGCAGTTCTTC

size: -
J: TRBJ2-1
D: -
V: TRBV15
CDR3: CATSEQGFEQFF
DNA: TGTGCCACCAGCGAACAGGGCTTTGAGCAGTTCTTC

size: -
J: TRBJ1-6
D: -
V: TRBV5-1
CDR3: CASSLEQGRSSPLHF
DNA: TGCGCCAGCAGCTTGGAACAGGGACGGTCTTCACCCCTCCACTTT

size: -
J: TRBJ1-1
D: -
V: TRBV5-1
CDR3: CASSLVPDTEAFF
DNA: TGCGCCAGTAGCTTGGTTCCAGACACTGAAGCTTTCTTT

size: -
J: TRBJ2-3
D: -
V: TRBV27
CDR3: CASSLIRGRTDTQYF
DNA: TGTGCCAGCAGTTTAATTCGCGGGCGCACAGATACGCAGTATTTT

size: -
J: TRBJ1-3
D: TRBD1
V: TRBV11-2
CDR3: CASSPSGQPGNTIYF
DNA: TGTGCCAGCAGCCCGTCGGGACAGCCTGGAAACACCATATATTTT

size: -
J: TRBJ2-1
D: -
V: TRBV5-1
CDR3: CASSLVGGVSNEQFF
DNA: TGCGCCAGCAGCTTGGTGGGCGGGGTCTCGAATGAGCAGTTCTTC

size: -
J: TRBJ2-1
D: -
V: TRBV7-8
CDR3: CASKADNEQFF
DNA: TGTGCCAGCAAGGCGGACAATGAGCAGTTCTTC

size: -
J: TRBJ2-2
D: -
V: TRBV7-2
CDR3: CASSPMDGGDTGELFF
DNA: TGTGCCAGCAGCCCGATGGATGGCGGAGATACCGGGGAGCTGTTTTTT

size: -
J: TRBJ1-6
D: TRBD1
V: TRBV25-1
CDR3: CASSDRQGVAPLHF
DNA: TGTGCCAGCAGTGACCGCCAGGGGGTCGCACCCCTCCACTTT

size: -
J: TRBJ2-3
D: TRBD2
V: TRBV7-3
CDR3: CASSTGLAGNADTQYF
DNA: TGTGCCAGCAGCACGGGACTAGCGGGGAACGCAGATACGCAGTATTTT

size: -
J: TRBJ2-6
D: -
V: TRBV11-1
CDR3: CASSSGSSGANVLTF
DNA: TGTGCCAGCAGCTCGGGGTCCTCTGGGGCCAACGTCCTGACTTTC

size: once
J: TRBJ1-2
D: -
V: TRBV5-6
CDR3: CASSLGGGSGYTF
DNA: TGTGCCAGCAGCTTGGGGGGGGGCTCCGGCTACACCTTC

size: few
J: TRBJ2-3
D: -
V: TRBV7-8
CDR3: CASSLRAGNGDTQYF
DNA: TGTGCCAGCAGCTTGAGGGCGGGGAATGGAGATACGCAGTATTTT

size: few
J: TRBJ2-7
D: -
V: TRBV7-2
CDR3: CASSLVRAGEQYF
DNA: TGTGCCAGCAGCTTAGTCAGGGCAGGCGAGCAGTACTTC

size: -
J: TRBJ1-6
D: -
V: TRBV4-1
CDR3: CASSQYSLNSPLHF
DNA: TGCGCCAGCAGCCAATACAGTCTCAATTCACCCCTCCACTTT

size: -
J: TRBJ2-2
D: TRBD2
V: TRBV7-2
CDR3: CASTRLGGIPGELFF
DNA: TGTGCCAGCACCCGACTGGGGGGGATCCCCGGGGAGCTGTTTTTT

size: -
J: TRBJ1-6
D: -
V: TRBV28
CDR3: CASALDTYNSPLHF
DNA: TGTGCCAGCGCCCTTGACACCTATAATTCACCCCTCCACTTT

size: -
J: TRBJ2-7
D: TRBD1
V: TRBV28
CDR3: CASSNPGQRPYEQYF
DNA: TGTGCCAGCAGCAATCCGGGACAGAGACCCTACGAGCAGTACTTC

size: -
J: TRBJ1-2
D: -
V: TRBV28
CDR3: CASTLRGTNYGYTF
DNA: TGTGCCAGCACCCTTCGGGGAACCAACTATGGCTACACCTTC

size: -
J: TRBJ2-7
D: TRBD1
V: TRBV30
CDR3: CAWGRDSFSYEQYF
DNA: TGTGCCTGGGGCCGGGACAGCTTTTCCTACGAGCAGTACTTC

size: -
J: TRBJ1-2
D: TRBD1
V: TRBV6-5
CDR3: CASSYSGTGSYGYTF
DNA: TGTGCCAGCAGTTACTCGGGGACAGGGAGCTATGGCTACACCTTC

size: -
J: TRBJ1-1
D: -
V: TRBV4-1
CDR3: CASSQTETGDVEAFF
DNA: TGCGCCAGCAGCCAAACCGAGACAGGAGACGTTGAAGCTTTCTTT

size: -
J: TRBJ1-5
D: -
V: TRBV21-1
CDR3: CASSSLYYIPYSNQPQHF
DNA: TGTGCCAGCAGCTCACTTTATTATATCCCTTATAGCAATCAGCCCCAGCATTTT

size: -
J: TRBJ1-6
D: TRBD1
V: TRBV27
CDR3: CASRLQGGTSPLHF
DNA: TGTGCCAGCAGACTCCAAGGGGGCACCTCACCCCTCCACTTT

size: -
J: TRBJ1-6
D: -
V: TRBV5-1
CDR3: CASSLGSGNNSPLHF
DNA: TGCGCCAGCAGCTTGGGATCGGGGAATAATTCACCCCTCCACTTT